Sequencing of this T cell receptor (beta chain) was carried out in a study of metastatic and nonmetastatic thyroid tumors (dated by TCRdb to the early 2020s). In terms of the full investigation: Repertoires from peripheral blood and from tumor or nodule tissue samples of malignant and benign thyroid patients were compared.

Cut back by 6 bases and 1 base, the V and J ends lie 15 bases apart. Inclusive of the bounding cysteine and phenylalanine, the CDR3 is 15 residues long. Just the 45-base CDR3 DNA is kept, in frame starting at base 1. According to the germline V gene, CDR1 reads KGHSH and CDR2 reads LQKENI. Libraries were prepared through PCR. Sequencing was carried out with an Illumina HiSeq 4000. High-throughput sequencing was used to profile the TCR beta-chain CDR3 region of every patient. On the authors' methods: A classifier to discriminate distant-metastatic papillary thyroid cancer patients was built from CDR3 differences across clinicopathological groups. The Shannon index was used to measure repertoire diversity, and the Morisita-Horn index was used to measure how similar tumor and blood repertoires were. TCRdb applied fastp at Q25 and MiXCR to the public reads, then kept only in-frame beta chains. TCRdb, not the original authors, processed these V and J calls. Recorded for this sample are about 37,000 clones; around 30% of them occurred a single time. The ten largest clonotypes hold approximately 10% of the sample.

General conclusions and limits of the study: TCR beta diversity was reported as significantly higher in malignant tumors than in benign nodules, in both blood and tumor samples.

No patient had received any treatment before thyroid surgery. Using T-cell receptor beta sequencing, the study looked back at clinical samples from patients collected from the early 2010s to the late 2010s. Remarks on this clone: No antigen is known for it. No much larger clonotype is one base removed from it; base qualities were not supplied.

The sequence was obtained from a male donor with papillary thyroid cancer or a benign thyroid nodule (not recorded which). Some clones in this sample may be carry-over from other donors' samples. The rearranged segments are TRBV18 and TRBJ1-1; the D gene is perhaps TRBD1, on 6 matching bases. Sequencing was done on a sample of blood. The CDR3 reads as follows: CASSQTGTQNTEAFF. The nucleotides are TGTGCCAGCTCGCAGACCGGGACACAGAACACTGAAGCTTTCTTT.